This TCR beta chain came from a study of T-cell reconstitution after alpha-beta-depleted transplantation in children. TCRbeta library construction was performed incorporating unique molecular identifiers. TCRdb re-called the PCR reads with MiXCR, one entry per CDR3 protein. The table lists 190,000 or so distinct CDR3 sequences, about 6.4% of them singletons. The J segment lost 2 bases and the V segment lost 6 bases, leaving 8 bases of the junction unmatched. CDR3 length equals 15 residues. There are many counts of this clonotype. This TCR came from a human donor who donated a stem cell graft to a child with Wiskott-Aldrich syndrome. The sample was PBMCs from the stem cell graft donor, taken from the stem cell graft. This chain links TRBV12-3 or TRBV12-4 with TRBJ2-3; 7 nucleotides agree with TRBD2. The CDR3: CASSPLAENTDTQYF. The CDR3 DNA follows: TGTGCCAGCAGCCCTCTAGCGGAAAACACAGATACGCAGTATTTT.